The clone carrying this T cell receptor gamma chain showed up just a few times. What it binds is not known. Sequence at one end of the junction differs from germline and may be a read error. The entry originates in a study of Vδ1+ human thymocytes. After alphabeta T cell depletion, CD3+ Vdelta1+ Vdelta2- thymocytes were sorted. This CDR3 region has 11 residues. CDR1 is GITISATS and CDR2 is ISYDGTV in the germline V gene (reference sequence). RNA was extracted from the cells and then reverse transcribed. Multiplex PCR used pooled V-gene forward primers and a constant-region reverse primer to amplify CDR3s. TCRdb re-called the multiplex PCR reads via CATT. The sample consists of 9,000 to 13,000 gamma-chain clones, around 45% of them appearing once. Points from the study as a whole: Despite high sort purity, roughly 19% of thymic T cell receptor delta sequences were Vdelta2. Thymic TRG and TRD repertoires appeared highly polyclonal. The authors advised highly purified populations and single-cell validation.

The sequenced material came from Vdelta1+ gamma-delta thymocytes from the thymus. Subset denoted: FACS-sorted CD3+ TCRalphabeta- TCRVdelta1+ TCRVdelta2- thymocytes. V is TRGV9 and J is TRGJ1 or TRGJ2. The sequence came from a boy under three years old who had congenital heart surgery. Here the CDR3 reads CAWWEEHKKLF. For the CDR3, the DNA is TGTGCCTGGTGGGAGGAACATAAGAAACTCTTT.